The 30 T cell receptor beta chains given below trace back to one sample, sequenced in a study of blood T cell repertoires in COVID-19. Sequencing was performed with immunoSEQ multiplex PCR; in TCRdb, only in-frame clones are kept and a portion is missing. The sample has more than 200,000 clones, under 90% seen once; the top ten hold approximately 1.8%. Sample: PBMCs or T cells enriched from blood (not recorded which). The receptors derive from a man aged 60 to 69 who had recovered from COVID-19.

This CDR3 reads CASSLADRGYNSPLHF. The CDR3 bases are TGCGCCAGCAGCTTGGCTGATAGGGGTTATAATTCACCCCTCCACTTT. The chain uses TRBV5-1 and TRBJ1-6; D might be TRBD1 (5 bases). Germline CDR1 reads SGHRS; CDR2 reads YFSETQ. Trimming took off 0 bases at V and 4 bases at J, with 11 bases between the two ends. The CDR3 covers 16 residues.

This clone was detected only a few times. The chain joins TRBV7-2 to TRBJ1-4; tentative D call: TRBD1 (5 bases). CDR1 is SGHTA, CDR2 FQGNSA, per germline. CDR3 size: 15 residues. Trimming left V 1 base short and J 6 bases short, with 12 bases between. The CDR3: CASSLDRAGYEKLFF. CDR3 DNA sequence: TGTGCCAGCAGCTTAGATCGGGCAGGGTATGAAAAACTGTTTTTT.

The V gene is TRBV24-1, the J gene TRBJ1-1, with TRBD1 identical over 8 bases. Per germline, CDR1 KGHDR and CDR2 SFDVKD. The CDR3 runs 13 residues. V shed 4 bases and J 8 bases; nucleotides not matched to a gene: 5. CDR3 bases: TGTGCCACCAGTGAGCGACAGGGGTCAGAAGCTTTCTTT. Its translation: CATSERQGSEAFF.

This clone was found a few times. The chain is built from TRBV14 and TRBJ2-3; D uncertain. CDR1 is SGHDN, CDR2 FVKESK, per germline. CDR3 length equals 13 residues. V shed 5 bases and J shed 2 bases, with 8 bases lying between them. In nucleotides, the CDR3 is TGTGCCAGCAGCTTCCTTCTCACAGATACGCAGTATTTT. The encoded protein is CASSFLLTDTQYF.

This chain uses TRBV7-2 with TRBJ1-5; 7 bases align to TRBD1. With V trimmed by 5 bases and J by 2 bases, 6 bases remained unmatched. Germline V gives CDR1 SGHTA, CDR2 FQGNSA. This CDR3 has 15 residues. CDR3 amino acids: CASSTGASGNQPQHF. The CDR3 region has the DNA TGTGCCAGCAGCACAGGGGCCTCTGGCAATCAGCCCCAGCATTTT.

The J gene is TRBJ1-1, the V gene TRBV29-1; 8 nucleotides agree with TRBD1. The CDR3 extends over 12 amino acids. After removal of 8 bases from V and 5 bases from J, the junction contained 7 bases not matched to a gene. Germline CDR1 and CDR2: SQVTM and ANQGSEA. The CDR3 spells CSPSGGETEAFF. CDR3 nucleotide sequence: TGCAGCCCCTCAGGGGGCGAAACTGAAGCTTTCTTT.

The CDR3 sequence: CATSRDRGLAEAFF. DNA for the CDR3: TGTGCCACCAGCAGAGATCGAGGGTTGGCTGAAGCTTTCTTT. The chain joins TRBV15 to TRBJ1-1; D is unresolved. Germline V CDR1 and CDR2: LNHNV, YYDKDF (reference sequence). This CDR3 is 14 amino acids long. Trimming shortened V by 0 bases and J by 6 bases, and 11 bases separated the two germline ends.

The chain recombines TRBV5-6 with TRBJ2-7; the D gene is possibly TRBD1 (5 bases). CDR3 length: 13 amino acids. Germline V gene lookup returns CDR1 SGHDT and CDR2 YYEEEE. Between the trimmed V and J ends, which lost 1 base and 4 bases, there was a span of 9 bases. As DNA, the CDR3 is TGTGCCAGCAGCTTGCAGGGTTGGTACGAGCAGTACTTC. The encoded protein is CASSLQGWYEQYF.

This chain joins TRBV7-2 and TRBJ1-1; perhaps TRBD1 as D (6 bases). This CDR3 has 17 amino acids. The V end was cut by 5 bases, the J end by 5 bases, with 24 bases between. Germline V CDR1 and CDR2: SGHTA, FQGNSA. CDR3 loop: CASSTTGGRRGGTEAFF. DNA for the CDR3: TGTGCCAGCAGCACTACCGGGGGGCGCAGGGGAGGAACTGAAGCTTTCTTT. Variable domain in full (rest from reference TRBV7-2 and TRBJ1-1): GAGVSQSPSNKVTEKGKDVELRCDPISGHTALYWYRQSLGQGLEFLIYFQGNSAPDKSGLPSDRFSAERTGGSVSTLTIQRTQQEDSAVYLCASSTTGGRRGGTEAFFGQGTRLTVV.

The chain uses TRBV10-3 and TRBJ1-6; unclear D gene. V lost 3 bases to trimming and J lost 11 bases, with 11 bases between them. CDR1 and CDR2 from the germline V gene are ENHRY and SYGVKD. This CDR3 has 13 residues. CDR3 sequence reads: CAISDSGGPPLHF. The DNA for the CDR3 is TGTGCCATCAGTGATTCTGGCGGGCCACCCCTCCACTTT.

The V and J genes are TRBV30 and TRBJ1-1; possibly TRBD1 for D (6 bases). This CDR3 contains 15 residues. The V end lost 8 bases, the J end lost 0 bases, and 19 bases lay between the germline ends. Looked up from germline, CDR1 is GTSNPN and CDR2 is SVGIG (reference sequence). This CDR3 is CALRRGGKMNTEAFF. The CDR3, as DNA: TGTGCCCTCCGAAGGGGGGGGAAGATGAACACTGAAGCTTTCTTT.

The chain recombines TRBV19 with TRBJ1-3, with D possibly being TRBD1 (5 bases). V lost 3 bases and J lost 0, with 15 bases in between. The germline gives CDR1 LNHDA, CDR2 SQIVND (reference sequence). The CDR3 runs 17 residues. CDR3 residues: CASSIGPGIGSGNTIYF. DNA for the CDR3: TGTGCCAGTAGTATTGGTCCAGGGATAGGCTCTGGAAACACCATATATTTT. The full variable domain, in which reference TRBV19 and TRBJ1-3 provide the parts outside the CDR3, is DGGITQSPKYLFRKEGQNVTLSCEQNLNHDAMYWYRQDPGQGLRLIYYSQIVNDFQKGDIAEGYSVSREKKESFPLTVTSAQKNPTAFYLCASSIGPGIGSGNTIYFGEGSWLTVV.

V usage is TRBV27 and J usage is TRBJ2-1; D possibly corresponds to TRBD2 (5 bases). CDR3 size: 16 residues. Germline loops: CDR1 MNHEY, CDR2 SMNVEV (reference sequence). Trimming pared 8 bases from V and 0 bases from J, leaving 17 bases between. The CDR3 here is CASRTLSGSSYNEQFF. The CDR3 nucleotides read TGTGCCAGCCGGACCCTGTCGGGGAGCTCCTACAATGAGCAGTTCTTC.

The J gene is TRBJ2-3, the V gene TRBV7-9, with D possibly being TRBD2 (5 bases). There are 12 residues in the CDR3. V lost 5 bases and J lost 6, with 9 bases in between. The germline gives CDR1 SEHNR, CDR2 FQNEAQ (reference sequence). This CDR3 is CASSRGRDTQYF. Written as DNA, the CDR3 is TGTGCCAGCAGCCGGGGAAGGGATACGCAGTATTTT.

V is TRBV18 and J is TRBJ2-7; 9 nucleotides line up with TRBD2. Per germline, CDR1 KGHSH and CDR2 LQKENI. This CDR3 comprises 15 residues. Losses at the gene ends were 3 bases for V and 7 bases for J; bases not matched to a gene: 10. DNA for the CDR3: TGTGCCAGCTCACCGACGGGACTAGCAGACTCTGAGCAGTACTTC. Translated: CASSPTGLADSEQYF. Together with reference TRBV18 and TRBJ2-7, the CDR3 gives the full variable domain: NAGVMQNPRHLVRRRGQEARLRCSPMKGHSHVYWYRQLPEEGLKFMVYLQKENIIDESGMPKERFSAEFPKEGPSILRIQQVVRGDSAAYFCASSPTGLADSEQYFGPGTRLTVT.

The rearrangement joins TRBV5-8 to TRBJ2-7, with D perhaps TRBD1 (6 bases). The CDR3 loop spans 14 amino acids. The germline gives CDR1 SGHTS, CDR2 YDEGEE. V was pared by 0 bases and J by 6 bases, with 13 bases between. The chain's CDR3 is CASSLDRVPSEQYF. The CDR3 nucleotides read TGTGCCAGCAGCTTGGACAGGGTGCCTAGCGAGCAGTACTTC.

Worth noting for this clone: The identical CDR3 is also encoded by other nucleotide sequences in the sample. As DNA, the CDR3 is TGTGCCAGTAGGGGACAGGGGAATCAGCCCCAGCATTTT. Translation gives CASRGQGNQPQHF. The chain couples TRBV19 to TRBJ1-5; 10 bases match TRBD1. CDR3 length: 13 amino acids. Germline V gene data show CDR1 as LNHDA and CDR2 as SQIVND (reference sequence). The ends lost 6 bases at V and 4 bases at J; junction bases unmatched: 0.

The J gene is TRBJ2-2, the V gene TRBV5-1, with 9 bases fitting TRBD2. The germline gives CDR1 SGHRS, CDR2 YFSETQ. The CDR3 has 16 amino acids. Germline trimming cut 6 bases from V and 7 bases from J; bases unmatched to any gene: 13. CDR3 coding DNA: TGCGCCAGCACCCCGGTAGTAGCGGGGGATTACGGGGAGCTGTTTTTT. Protein: CASTPVVAGDYGELFF. Drawing the rest from reference TRBV5-1 and TRBJ2-2, the complete variable domain is KAGVTQTPRYLIKTRGQQVTLSCSPISGHRSVSWYQQTPGQGLQFLFEYFSETQRNKGNFPGRFSGRQFSNSRSEMNVSTLELGDSALYLCASTPVVAGDYGELFFGEGSRLTVL.

This clone was detected only a few times. The V gene is TRBV5-4, the J gene TRBJ2-1; 16 bases line up with TRBD2. The J segment lost 8 bases and the V segment lost 2 bases, leaving 7 bases of the junction unmatched. CDR1 and CDR2 (germline): SGHNT, YYREEE (reference sequence). This CDR3 region has 17 residues. The CDR3 loop is CASSLTGTSGGGDEQFF. The DNA for the CDR3 is TGTGCCAGCAGCTTAACTGGGACTAGCGGGGGGGGTGATGAGCAGTTCTTC.

This clone has just a few counts. This chain uses TRBV6-2 or TRBV6-3 with TRBJ1-6; D is uncertain. There are 15 residues in the CDR3. Germline V CDR1 and CDR2: MNHEY, SVGEGT. Trimming stripped 1 base from V and 6 bases from J, with 10 bases between. The CDR3 region is CASSYLQIINSPLHF. The CDR3 region has the DNA TGTGCCAGCAGTTACTTGCAGATAATTAATTCACCCCTCCACTTT.

The chain uses TRBV11-3 and TRBJ1-1; possibly TRBD1 for D (6 bases). With 1 base removed from V and 3 bases from J, the gap between germline ends came to 9 bases. This CDR3 spans 14 amino acids. Germline V gives CDR1 SGHNT, CDR2 YENEEA. The CDR3 DNA reads TGTGCCAGCAGCTTAGGGGGGCCCGACACTGAAGCTTTCTTT. Translating it yields CASSLGGPDTEAFF.

CDR3 coding DNA: TGCGCCAGCAGCCAAGGGGGGGGGCGAGATACGCAGTATTTT. Residues: CASSQGGGRDTQYF. The rearrangement joins TRBV4-3 to TRBJ2-3, with a weak D call TRBD2 (7 bases). The CDR3 has 14 amino acids. Germline V gene sequence: CDR1 LGHNA, CDR2 YSLEER. V was cut by 1 base and J by 5 bases, with 10 bases left in between.

The rearrangement uses TRBV21-1 and TRBJ2-1; the table's D call TRBD2 went unverified against the DNA. TRBV21-1 is a documented pseudogene. The CDR3 runs 14 residues. The CDR3 loop reads CASSPKGLATEQFF. The CDR3 DNA sequence: TGTGCCAGCAGCCCCAAAGGACTAGCGACTGAGCAGTTCTTC.

In its sample, this clone was seen once. This sequence joins TRBV3-1 (or the pseudogene TRBV3-2) and TRBJ1-2; D call uncertain. The CDR3 loop spans 13 amino acids. Germline V gene sequence: CDR1 LGHDT, CDR2 YNNKEL (reference sequence). Trimming removed 2 bases at V and 3 bases at J, with 7 bases between. CDR3 loop: CASSQRTDYGYTF. The CDR3 nucleotides read TGTGCCAGCAGCCAAAGAACAGACTATGGCTACACCTTC.

This CDR3 reads CASSPSVLSHGYTF. In DNA form, the CDR3 reads TGTGCCAGCAGTCCCTCGGTCCTAAGCCATGGCTACACCTTC. The gene calls are TRBV5-6 and TRBJ1-2; D gene unclear. V shed 5 bases and J shed 6 bases, with 17 bases lying between them. The CDR3 runs to 14 residues. CDR1 and CDR2 (germline): SGHDT, YYEEEE.

The chain has TRBV29-1 and TRBJ2-1; 7 nucleotides match TRBD2. Germline V gene data show CDR1 as SQVTM and CDR2 as ANQGSEA. This CDR3 has 11 residues. Germline trimming cut 7 bases from V and 4 bases from J; bases unmatched to any gene: 1. The DNA for the CDR3 is TGCAGCGGTAGCGGGTACAATGAGCAGTTCTTC. It codes for CSGSGYNEQFF.

V is TRBV5-6 and J is TRBJ1-4, with 9 bases matching TRBD1. CDR1 and CDR2 (germline): SGHDT, YYEEEE. The CDR3 consists of 16 residues. V was clipped by 4 bases and J by 7 bases; unmatched bases: 11. The CDR3 loop reads CASSLRGGQGAEKLFF. CDR3 coding DNA: TGTGCCAGCAGCCTACGAGGGGGACAGGGAGCTGAAAAACTGTTTTTT.

This clone turned up a few times. The rearrangement uses TRBV9 and TRBJ1-1, with D possibly matching TRBD1 (5 bases). V lost 5 bases and J 3 bases, leaving 20 bases between the germline ends. Germline-derived CDR1 and CDR2 are SGDLS and YYNGEE. The CDR3 extends over 16 amino acids. CDR3 sequence (DNA): TGTGCCAGCAGTGAAGGGAGCCGGGGGGTAGACACTGAAGCTTTCTTT. Protein product: CASSEGSRGVDTEAFF.

V and J are TRBV5-1 and TRBJ1-2; D is possibly TRBD1 (6 bases). Trimming pared 0 bases from V and 4 bases from J, leaving 19 bases between. This CDR3 region has 17 residues. CDR1 is SGHRS and CDR2 is YFSETQ in the germline V gene. CDR3 nucleotide sequence: TGCGCCAGCAGCTTGGAGACAGGAGTCCCCGGCCTCTATGGCTACACCTTC. Translation gives CASSLETGVPGLYGYTF.

CDR3 in amino acids: CASAPGANLGDTQYF. Written as DNA, the CDR3 is TGTGCCAGCGCCCCTGGGGCTAACTTGGGAGATACGCAGTATTTT. The chain couples TRBV6-4 to TRBJ2-3, with a tentative D call TRBD1 (5 bases). CDR1 is MRHNA, CDR2 SNTAGT, per germline. This CDR3 has 15 residues. V lost 8 bases and J lost 5, with 20 bases in between.